Below are 10 T cell receptor beta chains sequenced from a single sample in a study of vaccination effects on CD4 cells after COVID-19. No cognate antigen is known for these TCRs. Isolating CD4+ T cells followed approximately nine days of culture. The participants, recipients of two vaccine doses, got either BNT162b2 or mRNA-1273. Data came from immunoSEQ multiplex PCR; TCRdb stores just in-frame clones and leaves some out. The table has approximately 38,000 clones, approximately 70% seen once. The sample was CD4+ T cells from PBMCs cultured without peptide, taken after COVID-19 vaccination. All receptors come from a human donor who received a COVID-19 vaccine.

The chain joins TRBV7-9 to TRBJ2-7, with D unresolved. The germline CDR1 and CDR2 sequences are SEHNR and FQNEAQ (reference sequence). This CDR3 comprises 15 residues. The V and J ends lost 1 base and 0 bases respectively, with 10 bases between them. The CDR3 sequence is CASSLDYLSSYEQYF. CDR3 in DNA: TGTGCCAGCAGCTTAGACTACTTGAGCTCCTACGAGCAGTACTTC.

The rearrangement links TRBV10-3 to TRBJ1-5; D not certain. The CDR3 covers 14 residues. The ends were cut back, 0 bases at V and 6 bases at J, with 9 bases in the middle. Germline loops: CDR1 ENHRY, CDR2 SYGVKD. The CDR3 region has the DNA TGTGCCATCAGTGAGTCGTGGGATGCTCAGCCCCAGCATTTT. It codes for CAISESWDAQPQHF.

The chain joins TRBV11-2 to TRBJ2-7; TRBD2 might be the D (6 bases). Trimming took off 4 bases at V and 2 bases at J, with 12 bases between the two ends. The CDR3 covers 14 residues. Germline CDR1 reads SGHAT; CDR2 reads FQNNGV. The CDR3 sequence is CASSSGTSTYEQYF. The CDR3 bases are TGTGCCAGCAGCTCCGGGACTTCAACCTACGAGCAGTACTTC.

The V call is TRBV6-5, the J call TRBJ1-5, with D maybe TRBD1 (5 bases). This CDR3 is 13 amino acids long. V was cut by 7 bases and J by 5 bases, with 12 bases left in between. From germline, CDR1 is MNHEY and CDR2 SVGAGI. The CDR3 DNA sequence: TGTGCCAGCACTTCAGGACATGATCAGCCCCAGCATTTT. It encodes CASTSGHDQPQHF.

The chain carries TRBV7-6 and TRBJ1-6; 7 bases match TRBD1. CDR3 size: 15 residues. Germline CDR1 SGHVS, CDR2 FNYEAQ. V shed 4 bases and J 3 bases; nucleotides not matched to a gene: 3. The DNA for the CDR3 is TGTGCCAGCAGCTCGACAGGGCTCTATAATTCACCCCTCCACTTT. Amino acid sequence: CASSSTGLYNSPLHF.

V gene TRBV27 combines with J gene TRBJ1-1; a possible D gene is TRBD1 (5 bases). The germline V gene encodes CDR1 MNHEY and CDR2 SMNVEV (reference sequence). Deletions cut 6 bases from V and 5 bases from J, with 13 bases between. The CDR3 is made up of 13 amino acids. The CDR3 is CASRAPWGTEAFF. Written as DNA, the CDR3 is TGTGCCAGCAGGGCACCGTGGGGGACTGAAGCTTTCTTT.

This clone has just one count. The chain uses TRBV5-1 and TRBJ1-6; D is possibly TRBD1 (6 bases). This CDR3 contains 15 residues. Germline CDR1 is SGHRS and CDR2 is YFSETQ. V shed 3 bases and J shed 13 bases, with 20 bases lying between them. The CDR3 is CASSSTGTSRAPLHF. Here the CDR3 DNA reads TGCGCCAGCAGCTCGACCGGGACATCTCGTGCCCCCCTCCACTTT. Complete variable domain (other parts from reference TRBV5-1 and TRBJ1-6): KAGVTQTPRYLIKTRGQQVTLSCSPISGHRSVSWYQQTPGQGLQFLFEYFSETQRNKGNFPGRFSGRQFSNSRSEMNVSTLELGDSALYLCASSSTGTSRAPLHFGNGTRLTVT.

The chain couples TRBV3-1 (or the pseudogene TRBV3-2) to TRBJ1-2; unclear D gene. This CDR3 spans 16 amino acids. V lost 1 base, J lost 4 bases, and 16 bases lay in between. CDR1 is LGHDT and CDR2 is YNNKEL in the germline V gene (reference sequence). The CDR3 DNA reads TGTGCCAGCAGCCAAGGGGTCCGAGGATCCCCCTATGGCTACACCTTC. This translates into CASSQGVRGSPYGYTF.

The CDR3 DNA follows: TGTGCCACCAGTGATTCTCCGCATGCGACTAGCGGAGGACAAGAGACCCAGTACTTC. It translates to CATSDSPHATSGGQETQYF. The rearrangement joins TRBV24-1 to TRBJ2-5, with 9 bases fitting TRBD2. The length of the CDR3 is 19 residues. Looked up from germline, CDR1 is KGHDR and CDR2 is SFDVKD. V gave up 2 bases and J gave up 2 bases; unmatched junction bases: 14.

The chain employs TRBV7-9 and TRBJ2-7; 7 bases agree with TRBD1. This CDR3 is 18 amino acids long. Germline V CDR1 and CDR2: SEHNR, FQNEAQ (reference sequence). V was pared by 4 bases and J by 5 bases, with 20 bases of the junction left unmatched. CDR3 loop: CASSSPIRRSTGVDEQYF. The CDR3 coding sequence is TGTGCCAGCAGCTCCCCAATTCGACGAAGTACAGGGGTGGACGAGCAGTACTTC.